This is a list of T cell receptor beta chains from one sample in a study of cytomegalovirus exposure and HLA in healthy donors. The table came from immunoSEQ multiplex PCR; TCRdb's copy has only in-frame clones and leaves some out. The sample consists of around 55,000 clones, 75% to 95% of them appearing once. Sequenced material: PBMCs. Source of these receptors: a man aged 18 to 35 in good health and CMV-seronegative. The CDR3 runs from the conserved cysteine through the conserved F or W. A D gene is named only where the DNA matches it firmly. For some rows the clone size is stated as once, few or many, or as a class when expanded; others skip it.

v_call: TRBV5-1
j_call: TRBJ2-1
d_call: -
clone_size: -
cdr3_aa: CASSLPPGNEQFF
cdr3_nt: TGCGCCAGCAGCTTGCCCCCCGGTAATGAGCAGTTCTTC

v_call: TRBV15
j_call: TRBJ1-2
d_call: -
clone_size: -
cdr3_aa: CATSRDLGSNYGYTF
cdr3_nt: TGTGCCACCAGCAGAGATCTTGGCAGTAACTATGGCTACACCTTC

v_call: TRBV28
j_call: TRBJ2-5
d_call: TRBD2
clone_size: -
cdr3_aa: CASSSRLAGGRETQYF
cdr3_nt: TGTGCCAGCAGTTCGAGACTAGCGGGAGGGAGGGAGACCCAGTACTTC

v_call: TRBV2
j_call: TRBJ2-1
d_call: TRBD1
clone_size: -
cdr3_aa: CASSEARGLRSYNEQFF
cdr3_nt: TGTGCCAGCAGTGAAGCGAGGGGGCTACGCTCCTACAATGAGCAGTTCTTC

v_call: TRBV2
j_call: TRBJ2-3
d_call: -
clone_size: -
cdr3_aa: CASSGGASTDTQYF
cdr3_nt: TGTGCCAGCAGTGGGGGCGCCAGCACAGATACGCAGTATTTT

v_call: TRBV15
j_call: TRBJ2-4
d_call: -
clone_size: -
cdr3_aa: CATSRDGVSGNIQYF
cdr3_nt: TGTGCCACCAGCAGAGATGGAGTCTCGGGAAACATTCAGTACTTC

v_call: TRBV7-9
j_call: TRBJ2-7
d_call: TRBD2
clone_size: -
cdr3_aa: CASSSEGLAGAHEQYF
cdr3_nt: TGTGCCAGCAGCTCCGAGGGACTAGCGGGAGCGCACGAGCAGTACTTC

v_call: TRBV2
j_call: TRBJ2-7
d_call: -
clone_size: -
cdr3_aa: CASHFRLAYEQYF
cdr3_nt: TGTGCCAGCCATTTTAGGCTAGCCTACGAGCAGTACTTC

v_call: TRBV2
j_call: TRBJ2-4
d_call: -
clone_size: -
cdr3_aa: CASEGSKNIQYF
cdr3_nt: TGTGCCAGCGAGGGTTCCAAAAACATTCAGTACTTC

v_call: TRBV6-1
j_call: TRBJ2-7
d_call: -
clone_size: -
cdr3_aa: CASSEVQVGAYEQYF
cdr3_nt: TGTGCCAGCAGTGAAGTTCAGGTGGGCGCCTACGAGCAGTACTTC

v_call: TRBV5-6
j_call: TRBJ1-5
d_call: -
clone_size: -
cdr3_aa: CASSLPWTESNQPQHF
cdr3_nt: TGTGCCAGCAGCTTGCCCTGGACAGAGAGCAATCAGCCCCAGCATTTT

v_call: TRBV6-1
j_call: TRBJ1-1
d_call: TRBD1
clone_size: -
cdr3_aa: CASSSELTGSTEAFF
cdr3_nt: TGTGCCAGCAGTTCAGAGTTGACAGGGAGCACTGAAGCTTTCTTT

v_call: TRBV13
j_call: TRBJ2-7
d_call: -
clone_size: -
cdr3_aa: CASSSPYEQYF
cdr3_nt: TGTGCCAGCAGCTCCCCATACGAGCAGTACTTC

v_call: TRBV7-3
j_call: TRBJ1-2
d_call: -
clone_size: -
cdr3_aa: CASSLTTVPGYGYTF
cdr3_nt: TGTGCCAGCAGCCTAACCACCGTACCAGGGTACGGCTACACCTTC

v_call: TRBV7-9
j_call: TRBJ1-2
d_call: TRBD1
clone_size: -
cdr3_aa: CASSPLDRGLATYGYTF
cdr3_nt: TGTGCCAGCAGCCCCTTGGACAGGGGCCTAGCCACCTATGGCTACACCTTC

v_call: TRBV4-1
j_call: TRBJ2-7
d_call: TRBD2
clone_size: -
cdr3_aa: CASSLQGGSGATYEQYF
cdr3_nt: TGCGCCAGCAGCCTTCAGGGAGGAAGCGGGGCTACCTACGAGCAGTACTTC

v_call: TRBV6-1
j_call: TRBJ1-2
d_call: -
clone_size: -
cdr3_aa: CASRIDYGYTF
cdr3_nt: TGTGCCAGCAGAATAGACTATGGCTACACCTTC

v_call: TRBV27
j_call: TRBJ2-1
d_call: TRBD2
clone_size: -
cdr3_aa: CASSLSTVRAGLAGYNEQFF
cdr3_nt: TGTGCCAGCAGTTTATCGACAGTTAGGGCGGGACTAGCGGGCTACAATGAGCAGTTCTTC

v_call: TRBV5-4
j_call: TRBJ2-1
d_call: TRBD1
clone_size: -
cdr3_aa: CASSLETGTAYNEQFF
cdr3_nt: TGTGCCAGCAGCTTGGAAACGGGGACAGCTTACAATGAGCAGTTCTTC

v_call: TRBV11-2
j_call: TRBJ2-1
d_call: -
clone_size: -
cdr3_aa: CASSLDLYNEQFF
cdr3_nt: TGTGCCAGCAGCTTAGATCTGTATAATGAGCAGTTCTTC

v_call: TRBV28
j_call: TRBJ2-5
d_call: TRBD2
clone_size: -
cdr3_aa: CASRVSGAQETQYF
cdr3_nt: TGTGCCAGCAGGGTTAGCGGGGCGCAAGAGACCCAGTACTTC

v_call: TRBV28
j_call: TRBJ1-2
d_call: TRBD1
clone_size: few
cdr3_aa: CASSLMWDRAFAGDGYTF
cdr3_nt: TGTGCCAGCAGTTTAATGTGGGACAGGGCGTTCGCAGGAGATGGCTACACCTTC

v_call: TRBV7-2
j_call: TRBJ2-4
d_call: -
clone_size: -
cdr3_aa: CASSFDKYNIQYF
cdr3_nt: TGTGCCAGCAGCTTCGACAAGTATAACATTCAGTACTTC

v_call: TRBV19
j_call: TRBJ2-7
d_call: TRBD1
clone_size: -
cdr3_aa: CASRTLGQGRDEQYF
cdr3_nt: TGTGCCAGTAGGACACTAGGACAGGGTCGGGACGAGCAGTACTTC

v_call: TRBV30
j_call: TRBJ1-5
d_call: -
clone_size: -
cdr3_aa: CAWSGQEPTGMFSNQPQHF
cdr3_nt: TGTGCCTGGAGTGGACAGGAACCTACGGGCATGTTTAGCAATCAGCCCCAGCATTTT

v_call: TRBV5-1
j_call: TRBJ1-3
d_call: -
clone_size: -
cdr3_aa: CASSPPTPMDSSGNTIYF
cdr3_nt: TGCGCCAGCAGCCCACCCACCCCAATGGACAGCTCTGGAAACACCATATATTTT

v_call: TRBV7-8
j_call: TRBJ1-5
d_call: TRBD1
clone_size: -
cdr3_aa: CASSLALGDGQGLNSNQPQHF
cdr3_nt: TGTGCCAGCAGCTTAGCACTCGGAGATGGACAGGGGCTTAATAGCAATCAGCCCCAGCATTTT

v_call: TRBV6-5
j_call: TRBJ2-1
d_call: -
clone_size: -
cdr3_aa: CASRLGPRGNEQFF
cdr3_nt: TGTGCCAGCAGACTCGGACCCCGAGGGAATGAGCAGTTCTTC

v_call: TRBV27
j_call: TRBJ1-1
d_call: -
clone_size: -
cdr3_aa: CASSLSPGSGTEAFF
cdr3_nt: TGTGCCAGCAGTTTATCCCCCGGGTCCGGCACTGAAGCTTTCTTT

v_call: TRBV9
j_call: TRBJ2-3
d_call: TRBD1
clone_size: -
cdr3_aa: CASSGDRGLGTQYF
cdr3_nt: TGTGCCAGCAGCGGTGACAGGGGGCTGGGTACGCAGTATTTT

v_call: TRBV6-5
j_call: TRBJ2-5
d_call: -
clone_size: -
cdr3_aa: CASSKGGLGGTQYF
cdr3_nt: TGTGCCAGCAGTAAGGGGGGGCTAGGAGGGACCCAGTACTTC

v_call: TRBV4-2
j_call: TRBJ2-1
d_call: TRBD1
clone_size: -
cdr3_aa: CASSQHDRAGVSAFF
cdr3_nt: TGTGCCAGCAGCCAGCACGACAGGGCCGGGGTAAGCGCTTTCTTC

v_call: TRBV18
j_call: TRBJ1-1
d_call: -
clone_size: -
cdr3_aa: CASSPRAGGQLNTEAFF
cdr3_nt: TGTGCCAGCTCACCGAGGGCAGGAGGGCAGCTGAACACTGAAGCTTTCTTT